These T cell receptor beta chains were read from a single sample in a study of blood T cell repertoires in COVID-19. TCRdb's copy holds only in-frame clones and misses some; the assay was immunoSEQ multiplex PCR. The repertoire consists of tens of thousands of clones, with about 80% occurring once and the leading ten covering approximately 21%. The sequencing sample was made of peripheral blood. Every receptor here comes from a man aged 25 to 40 with COVID-19, enrolled during active disease. The CDR3 runs from the conserved cysteine through the conserved F or W. The order of the fields is J gene, clone size, D gene, V gene, CDR3 protein, CDR3 DNA. D genes are given only for firm matches. Where a row states a size, it is once, few, many or the class of an expanded clone; other rows omit it.

TRBJ1-3	.	.	TRBV18	CASSPWTAMGGSTIYF	TGTGCCAGCTCACCGTGGACGGCGATGGGGGGAAGCACCATATATTTT
TRBJ2-3	.	.	TRBV4-1	CASSQPTSRRGLGTQYF	TGCGCCAGCAGCCAACCAACTTCACGACGCGGGCTCGGTACGCAGTATTTT
TRBJ2-7	.	TRBD2	TRBV4-2	CASSQESTVAGVYEQYF	TGTGCCAGCAGCCAAGAATCGACGGTAGCGGGAGTGTACGAGCAGTACTTC
TRBJ2-1	.	TRBD1	TRBV2	CASGRDRVANEQFF	TGTGCCAGCGGCCGGGACAGGGTGGCGAATGAGCAGTTCTTC
TRBJ2-2	.	.	TRBV7-6	CASSITYPNTGELFF	TGTGCCAGCAGCATTACCTACCCGAACACCGGGGAGCTGTTTTTT
TRBJ2-5	.	TRBD1	TRBV6-5	CASSYGTGWGETQYF	TGTGCCAGCAGTTACGGGACAGGGTGGGGAGAGACCCAGTACTTC
TRBJ1-2	.	.	TRBV11-2	CASSYSNYGYTF	TGTGCCAGCAGCTATAGCAACTATGGCTACACCTTC
TRBJ2-7	few	.	TRBV18	CASSPLAGGPRNEQYF	TGTGCCAGCTCACCACTTGCTGGGGGCCCCAGGAACGAGCAGTACTTC
TRBJ1-1	few	TRBD1	TRBV6-5	CASGPGQGITEAFF	TGTGCCAGCGGACCGGGACAGGGTATAACTGAAGCTTTCTTT
TRBJ2-7	once	TRBD1	TRBV11-3	CASRQTYRDRVYEQYF	TGTGCCAGCAGACAGACTTACCGGGACAGGGTTTACGAGCAGTACTTC
TRBJ2-3	.	.	TRBV7-3	CASSLNLGQGTDTQYF	TGTGCCAGCAGCTTAAACCTTGGCCAGGGGACAGATACGCAGTATTTT
TRBJ1-5	.	.	TRBV2	CASKGGSSGNQPQHF	TGTGCCAGCAAGGGTGGGAGTTCTGGCAATCAGCCCCAGCATTTT
TRBJ2-7	.	.	TRBV10-3	CAISEPERSGGDYEQYF	TGTGCCATCAGTGAGCCCGAGCGGAGCGGTGGGGACTACGAGCAGTACTTC
TRBJ2-5	.	TRBD1	TRBV27	CASSFGTGRETQYF	TGTGCCAGCAGTTTCGGGACAGGAAGAGAGACCCAGTACTTC
TRBJ1-5	few	TRBD1	TRBV2	CASSLTGDSNQPQHF	TGTGCCAGCAGTCTTACAGGGGATAGCAATCAGCCCCAGCATTTT
TRBJ2-7	.	.	TRBV6-5	CATTQGQPPYEQYF	TGTGCCACAACTCAAGGACAGCCACCCTACGAGCAGTACTTC
TRBJ1-1	.	.	TRBV7-3	CASSLLEGTEAFF	TGTGCCAGCAGCTTATTGGAGGGCACTGAAGCTTTCTTT
TRBJ1-4	.	TRBD1	TRBV9	CASSVGAGGISEKLFF	TGTGCCAGCAGCGTAGGGGCAGGGGGCATAAGTGAAAAACTGTTTTTT
TRBJ1-5	.	TRBD1	TRBV6-5	CATTPGQGGQPQHF	TGTGCCACAACACCCGGACAGGGGGGTCAGCCCCAGCATTTT
TRBJ2-1	.	.	TRBV4-1	CASSHTGYNEQFF	TGCGCCAGCAGCCATACGGGCTACAATGAGCAGTTCTTC
TRBJ1-3	many	.	TRBV3-1/TRBV3-2	CASSRYTSSSGNTIYF	TGTGCCAGCAGCCGATACACCTCCTCCTCTGGAAACACCATATATTTT
TRBJ1-2	.	TRBD1	TRBV30	CAWSTTGGTYGYTF	TGTGCCTGGAGCACGACAGGGGGTACCTATGGCTACACCTTC
TRBJ2-1	.	.	TRBV6-1	CASNGGSSYNEQFF	TGTGCCTCAAATGGGGGGAGCTCCTACAATGAGCAGTTCTTC
TRBJ1-4	.	TRBD1	TRBV4-3	CASSQEDRYNEKLFF	TGCGCCAGCAGCCAAGAGGACAGGTATAATGAAAAACTGTTTTTT
TRBJ1-2	once	.	TRBV3-1/TRBV3-2	CASSQATGGYTF	TGTGCCAGCAGCCAAGCGACAGGAGGCTACACCTTC
TRBJ2-5	.	.	TRBV7-8	CASSLADWETQYF	TGTGCCAGCAGCTTAGCGGACTGGGAGACCCAGTACTTC
TRBJ1-1	.	.	TRBV21-1	CASTVNTGFGPEAFF	TGTGCCAGCACCGTTAATACGGGGTTCGGTCCTGAAGCTTTCTTT
TRBJ2-7	.	.	TRBV5-5	CASRFDSGFYEQYF	TGTGCCAGCAGATTCGACAGTGGGTTCTACGAGCAGTACTTC
TRBJ1-2	.	.	TRBV2	CASKVLRQDGYTF	TGTGCCAGCAAGGTCCTAAGACAGGACGGCTACACCTTC
TRBJ1-2	.	.	TRBV30	CAWSGGGHYGYTF	TGTGCCTGGAGTGGAGGCGGGCACTATGGCTACACCTTC
TRBJ1-1	few	.	TRBV29-1	CSALYSNTEAFF	TGCAGCGCCCTTTACTCCAACACTGAAGCTTTCTTT
TRBJ1-2	few	.	TRBV28	CASSQAFQGGYTF	TGTGCCAGCAGTCAAGCCTTCCAGGGGGGCTACACCTTC
TRBJ1-1	.	.	TRBV4-1	CASSHSGHMNTEAFF	TGCGCCAGCAGCCACTCCGGTCATATGAACACTGAAGCTTTCTTT
TRBJ2-1	once	TRBD2	TRBV4-1	CASSQYGLAGGPGEQFF	TGCGCCAGCAGCCAATACGGACTAGCGGGAGGGCCGGGTGAGCAGTTCTTC
TRBJ1-5	.	.	TRBV10-3	CAISDTGSNQPQHF	TGTGCCATCAGTGACACAGGCAGCAATCAGCCCCAGCATTTT
TRBJ1-5	.	.	TRBV30	CAWSVADSSNQPQHF	TGTGCCTGGAGTGTAGCCGACAGTTCCAATCAGCCCCAGCATTTT
TRBJ1-2	once	TRBD1	TRBV4-1	CASSQPTGATNYGYTF	TGCGCCAGCAGCCAGCCGACAGGGGCTACTAACTATGGCTACACCTTC
TRBJ1-1	.	.	TRBV30	CAWMSGMSTEAFF	TGTGCCTGGATGTCGGGGATGAGCACTGAAGCTTTCTTT
TRBJ1-1	once	.	TRBV7-9	CASSPRGGGSTEAFF	TGTGCCAGCAGCCCGCGCGGGGGTGGATCCACTGAAGCTTTCTTT
TRBJ2-7	.	.	TRBV28	CASSLPGYGSGSSYEQYF	TGTGCCAGCAGCCTCCCAGGTTACGGTAGCGGTAGCTCCTACGAGCAGTACTTC
TRBJ1-2	.	TRBD1	TRBV5-5	CASSLGTGGHNYGYTF	TGTGCCAGCAGCTTGGGGACAGGGGGCCATAACTATGGCTACACCTTC
TRBJ1-5	.	TRBD1	TRBV2	CASSRGGQGAFQPQHF	TGTGCCAGCAGCCGGGGCGGGCAGGGGGCATTTCAGCCCCAGCATTTT
TRBJ2-4	.	TRBD2	TRBV5-4	CASSAGVAGGGQNIQYF	TGTGCCAGCAGCGCCGGCGTAGCGGGGGGGGGACAAAACATTCAGTACTTC
TRBJ2-4	.	.	TRBV1	CTSSQGRGAPSGNIQYF	TGCACCAGCAGCCAAGGCCGGGGGGCTCCCTCCGGAAACATTCAGTACTTC
TRBJ2-3	.	TRBD1	TRBV4-1	CASSQDDWTGKSDTQYF	TGCGCCAGCAGCCAAGATGATTGGACAGGGAAGTCAGATACGCAGTATTTT
TRBJ2-7	.	.	TRBV7-2	CASSSTPGYRTEQYF	TGTGCCAGCAGCTCCACCCCGGGATACCGAACCGAGCAGTACTTC
TRBJ2-3	once	.	TRBV12-5	CASAATDTQYF	TGTGCTTCCGCGGCCACAGATACGCAGTATTTT
TRBJ2-5	.	TRBD1	TRBV5-1	CASSLHDRARGSYQETQYF	TGCGCCAGCAGCTTACACGACAGGGCTAGGGGGTCGTACCAAGAGACCCAGTACTTC
TRBJ2-1	.	TRBD2	TRBV9	CASSVGGGVNNEQFF	TGTGCCAGCAGCGTAGGCGGGGGGGTGAACAATGAGCAGTTCTTC
TRBJ1-5	.	TRBD1	TRBV12-3/TRBV12-4	CASSSTTGEPQHF	TGTGCCAGCAGTTCTACTACAGGGGAGCCCCAGCATTTT
TRBJ1-5	.	TRBD1	TRBV7-8	CASSRTGGNQPQHF	TGTGCCAGCAGCCGGACAGGGGGGAATCAGCCCCAGCATTTT
TRBJ2-1	.	TRBD1	TRBV7-6	CASSLVTGTVYNEQFF	TGTGCCAGCAGCTTAGTGACAGGGACCGTCTACAATGAGCAGTTCTTC
TRBJ2-7	.	.	TRBV18	CASSQQTVLDYEQYF	TGTGCCAGCTCACAGCAGACAGTGTTAGACTACGAGCAGTACTTC
TRBJ1-6	few	TRBD1	TRBV4-1	CASSHLLRDRRLALHF	TGCGCCAGCAGCCATCTTCTCCGGGACAGGCGATTAGCCCTCCACTTT
TRBJ1-2	.	.	TRBV4-1	CASSQPGELGGYTF	TGCGCCAGCAGCCAACCCGGGGAGTTGGGGGGCTACACCTTC
TRBJ2-3	.	.	TRBV9	CASSVVGDIQYF	TGTGCCAGCAGCGTAGTTGGGGACATACAGTATTTT
TRBJ2-3	.	TRBD2	TRBV6-2/TRBV6-3	CASSYGIGSGGLVVADTQYF	TGTGCCAGCAGTTACGGTATTGGTAGCGGGGGTTTGGTTGTGGCAGATACGCAGTATTTT
TRBJ2-7	.	TRBD1	TRBV9	CASNRTGGSYEQYF	TGTGCCAGCAACCGGACAGGGGGGTCTTACGAGCAGTACTTC
TRBJ2-7	.	.	TRBV27	CASSLGGAGWGEQYF	TGTGCCAGCAGTTTAGGAGGGGCAGGGTGGGGCGAGCAGTACTTC